The source of this T cell receptor beta chain is a study of vaccination effects on CD4 cells after COVID-19. Overall study: Post-vaccine draws lagged the second dose by a median of 72 days.

In the case of this clone: The antigen remains unidentified.

Once cultured for roughly ten days, the cells underwent separation to obtain CD4+ T cells. The vaccine given was either BNT162b2 or mRNA-1273, in two doses. None of the vaccinated had previously contracted SARS-CoV-2, and their nucleocapsid antibodies tested negative. Germline CDR1 reads SGHRS; CDR2 reads YFSETQ. The V end was cut by 5 bases, the J end by 0 bases, with 5 bases between. This CDR3 has 12 amino acids. Data came from immunoSEQ multiplex PCR; TCRdb stores just in-frame clones and leaves some out. This table holds tens of thousands of clones, about 74% found once. The V and J genes are TRBV5-1 and TRBJ2-5, with D hard to call. The sequenced sample was CD4+ T cells from PBMCs cultured without peptide, obtained after COVID-19 vaccination. The clonotype was recovered from a human donor who received a COVID-19 vaccine. CDR3: CASRFNQETQYF. The CDR3 region has the DNA TGCGCCAGCAGGTTTAACCAAGAGACCCAGTACTTC.